This T cell receptor (beta chain) was sequenced during a study of CD8 T cells in ankylosing spondylitis. General observations from the study: What appeared characteristic of ankylosing spondylitis blood was a TCR beta motif of under 10 highly homologous variants. Disease-linked clones, CD8+, were relatively rare in peripheral blood. In the blood and synovial fluid of reactive arthritis, some motif variants had been previously reported. According to the report, clones linked to the disease were significantly enriched in matched synovial fluid samples taken from ankylosing spondylitis patients.

Comments on this clonotype: Its target is unknown.

Quantitative molecular-barcoded 5'-RACE generated the TCR beta libraries. TCRdb called the 5' RACE reads again in MiXCR, with one record for every CDR3 protein. The profile shows 400,000 or so distinct CDR3 sequences, roughly 26% of them singletons. The germline V gene encodes CDR1 MNHNS and CDR2 SASEGT. The CDR3 loop spans 19 amino acids. Deletions cut 0 bases from V and 6 bases from J, with 24 bases between. The sample taken for sequencing was blood, either unsorted or a sorted T cell fraction (not recorded which). V and J are TRBV6-1 and TRBJ2-1; D unclear. This TCR came from a male donor with ankylosing spondylitis. In nucleotides, the CDR3 is TGTGCCAGCAGTGAAGCGCTTCTTGACCGGGCGGCTTTACGCAATGAGCAGTTCTTC. Translation gives CASSEALLDRAALRNEQFF.